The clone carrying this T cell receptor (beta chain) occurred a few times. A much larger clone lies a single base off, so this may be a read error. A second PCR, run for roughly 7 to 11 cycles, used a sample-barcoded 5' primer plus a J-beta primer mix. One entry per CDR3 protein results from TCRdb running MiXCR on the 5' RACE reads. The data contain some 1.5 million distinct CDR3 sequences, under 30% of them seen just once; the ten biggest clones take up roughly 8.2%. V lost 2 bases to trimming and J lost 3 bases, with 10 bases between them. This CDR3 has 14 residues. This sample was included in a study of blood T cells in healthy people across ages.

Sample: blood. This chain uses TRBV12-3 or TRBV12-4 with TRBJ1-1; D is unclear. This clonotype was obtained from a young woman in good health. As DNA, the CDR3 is TGTGCCAGCAGTTTAATTGGCAGCTACACTGAAGCTTTCTTT. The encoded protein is CASSLIGSYTEAFF.